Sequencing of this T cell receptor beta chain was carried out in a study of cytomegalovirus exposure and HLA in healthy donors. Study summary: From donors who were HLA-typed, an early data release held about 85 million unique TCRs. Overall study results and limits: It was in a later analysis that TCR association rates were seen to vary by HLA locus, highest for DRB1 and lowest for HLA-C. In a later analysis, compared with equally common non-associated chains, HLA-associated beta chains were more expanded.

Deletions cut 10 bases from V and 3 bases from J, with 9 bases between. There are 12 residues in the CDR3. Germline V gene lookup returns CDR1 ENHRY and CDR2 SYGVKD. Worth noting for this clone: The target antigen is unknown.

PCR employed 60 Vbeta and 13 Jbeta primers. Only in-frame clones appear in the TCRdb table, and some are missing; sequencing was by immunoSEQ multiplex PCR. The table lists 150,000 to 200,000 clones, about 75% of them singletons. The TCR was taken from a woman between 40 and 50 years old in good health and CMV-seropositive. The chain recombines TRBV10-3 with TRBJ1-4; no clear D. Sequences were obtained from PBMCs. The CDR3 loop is CATGNPNEKLFF. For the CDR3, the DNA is TGTGCCACCGGGAATCCTAATGAAAAACTGTTTTTT.